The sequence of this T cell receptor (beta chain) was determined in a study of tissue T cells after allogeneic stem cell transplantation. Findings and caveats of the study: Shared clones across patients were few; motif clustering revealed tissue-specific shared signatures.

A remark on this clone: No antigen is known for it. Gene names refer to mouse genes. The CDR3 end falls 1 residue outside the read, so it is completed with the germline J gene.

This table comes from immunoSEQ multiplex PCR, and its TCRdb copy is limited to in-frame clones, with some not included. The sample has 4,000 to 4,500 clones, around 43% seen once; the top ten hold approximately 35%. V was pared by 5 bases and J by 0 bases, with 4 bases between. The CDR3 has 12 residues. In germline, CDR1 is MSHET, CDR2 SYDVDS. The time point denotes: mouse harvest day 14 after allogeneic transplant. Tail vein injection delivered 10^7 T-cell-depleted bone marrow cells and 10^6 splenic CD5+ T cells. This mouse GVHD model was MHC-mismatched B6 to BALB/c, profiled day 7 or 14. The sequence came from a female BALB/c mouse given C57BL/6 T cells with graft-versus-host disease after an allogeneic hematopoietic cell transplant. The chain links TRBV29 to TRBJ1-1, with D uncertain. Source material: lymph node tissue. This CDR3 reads CASSRQNTEVFF. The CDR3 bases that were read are TGTGCTAGCAGTCGACAGAACACAGAAGTCTTC. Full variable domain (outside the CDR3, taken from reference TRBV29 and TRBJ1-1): DMKVTQMPRYLIKRMGENVLLECGQDMSHETMYWYRQDPGLGLQLIYISYDVDSNSEGDIPKGYRVSRKKREHFSLILDSAKTNQTSVYFCASSRQNTEVFFGKGTRLTVV.